This T cell receptor beta chain was sequenced in a study of T cell repertoires in cytomegalovirus infection. The overall study: Matching HLA type and CMV infection were both indicated by public TCR beta signatures. Study-level findings and limits: HLA-C-restricted TCR beta clonotypes specific for CMV led the ex vivo response. Cumulative public TCR beta family frequency identified carriers of CMV plus the relevant HLA.

V was shortened by 4 bases and J by 7 bases, with 10 bases between the two germline ends. The germline V gene encodes CDR1 LNHDA and CDR2 SQIVND (reference sequence). The CDR3 is 13 amino acids. Notes on this clonotype: Its antigen is unknown.

TCRdb called the reads again in MiXCR, with one record for every CDR3 protein. Of around 530,000 distinct CDR3 sequences detected, approximately 15% appear once; the ten largest clones hold 20% to 30%. Sequencing used CD8+ T cells from PBMCs. The source of this sequence is a human donor in good health (CMV status not recorded). Some clones in this sample may be carry-over from other donors' samples. The chain employs TRBV19 and TRBJ1-4; D is possibly TRBD1 (6 bases). CDR3 coding DNA: TGTGCCAGTAGTACCCGGGACACTGAAAAACTGTTTTTT. Translating it yields CASSTRDTEKLFF.